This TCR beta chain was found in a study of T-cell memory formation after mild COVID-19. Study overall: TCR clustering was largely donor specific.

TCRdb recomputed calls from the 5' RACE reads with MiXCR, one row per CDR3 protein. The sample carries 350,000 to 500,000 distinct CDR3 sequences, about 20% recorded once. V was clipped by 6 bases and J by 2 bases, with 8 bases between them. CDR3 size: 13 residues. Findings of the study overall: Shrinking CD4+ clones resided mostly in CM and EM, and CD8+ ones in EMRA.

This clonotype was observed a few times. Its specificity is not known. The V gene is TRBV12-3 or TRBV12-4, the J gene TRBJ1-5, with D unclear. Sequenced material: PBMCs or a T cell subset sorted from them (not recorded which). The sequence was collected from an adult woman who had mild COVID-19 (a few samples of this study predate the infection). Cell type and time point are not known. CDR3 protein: CASRAARNQPQHF. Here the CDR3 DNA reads TGTGCCAGCAGGGCAGCTCGCAATCAGCCCCAGCATTTT.